The following is a T cell receptor beta chain sequence with its context. These data originate in a study of blood T cell repertoires in COVID-19. Study as a whole: There were acute and convalescent COVID-19 samples, and they came from the United States, Italy and Spain. T cells, B-cell-depleted T cells, or PBMCs supplied cDNA or gDNA.

In the study's own analysis: Using reference gene primer amplification, nucleated cell counts were estimated. Measured with immunoSEQ multiplex PCR; TCRdb has only the in-frame clones, and not every one. The V and J calls and clone size were taken over from that table, and D and trimming were inferred from the DNA. This sample carries around 110,000 clones, 80% to 85% of them seen once, and the ten largest clones take approximately 7.9%. V was pared by 2 bases and J by 4 bases, with 8 bases between. From germline, CDR1 is MNHEY and CDR2 SVGAGI. The CDR3 loop spans 13 amino acids. This sequence was found in a man aged 70-80 years with acute or convalescent COVID-19. The sequenced sample consisted of peripheral blood. The V and J genes are TRBV6-5 and TRBJ1-2; TRBD1 is a possible D gene (5 bases). The CDR3 DNA is TGTGCCAGCAGTTACGACAGCCTCTATGGCTACACCTTC. This codes for CASSYDSLYGYTF.